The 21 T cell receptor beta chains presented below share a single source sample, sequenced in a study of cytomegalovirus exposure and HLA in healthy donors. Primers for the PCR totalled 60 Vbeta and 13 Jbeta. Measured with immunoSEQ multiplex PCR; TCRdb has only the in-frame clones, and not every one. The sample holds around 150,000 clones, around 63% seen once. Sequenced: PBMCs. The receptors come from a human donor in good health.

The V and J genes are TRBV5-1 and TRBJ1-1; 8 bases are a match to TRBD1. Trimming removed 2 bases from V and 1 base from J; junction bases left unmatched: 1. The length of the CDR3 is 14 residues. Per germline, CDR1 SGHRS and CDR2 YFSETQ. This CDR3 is CASSFGQGNTEAFF. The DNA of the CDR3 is TGCGCCAGCAGCTTTGGACAGGGGAACACTGAAGCTTTCTTT.

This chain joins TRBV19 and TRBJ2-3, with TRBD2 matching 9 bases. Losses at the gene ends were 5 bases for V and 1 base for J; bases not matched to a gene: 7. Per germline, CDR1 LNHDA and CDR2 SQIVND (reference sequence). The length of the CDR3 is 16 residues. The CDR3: CASSPLAGDRTDTQYF. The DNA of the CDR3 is TGTGCCAGTAGTCCCTTAGCGGGAGACCGCACAGATACGCAGTATTTT.

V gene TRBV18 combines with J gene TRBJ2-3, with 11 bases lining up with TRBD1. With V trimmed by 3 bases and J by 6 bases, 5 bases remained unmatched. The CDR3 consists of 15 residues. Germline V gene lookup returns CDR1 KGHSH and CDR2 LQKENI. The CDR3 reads CASSPGQGAGDTQYF. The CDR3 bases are TGTGCCAGCTCACCCGGACAGGGGGCCGGGGATACGCAGTATTTT.

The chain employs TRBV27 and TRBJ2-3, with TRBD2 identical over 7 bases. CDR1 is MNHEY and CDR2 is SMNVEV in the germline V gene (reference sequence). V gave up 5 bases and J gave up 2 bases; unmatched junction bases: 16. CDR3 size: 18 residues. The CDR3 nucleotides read TGTGCCAGCAGTGCCCAGCTAGCTACGCGGGAGTACACAGATACGCAGTATTTT. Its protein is CASSAQLATREYTDTQYF.

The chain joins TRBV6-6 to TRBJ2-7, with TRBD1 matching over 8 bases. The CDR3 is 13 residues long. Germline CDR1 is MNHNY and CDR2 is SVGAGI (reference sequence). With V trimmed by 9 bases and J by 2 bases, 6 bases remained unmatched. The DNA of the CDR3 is TGTGCCAGTCGCAGGGGGCGAACCTACGAGCAGTACTTC. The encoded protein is CASRRGRTYEQYF.

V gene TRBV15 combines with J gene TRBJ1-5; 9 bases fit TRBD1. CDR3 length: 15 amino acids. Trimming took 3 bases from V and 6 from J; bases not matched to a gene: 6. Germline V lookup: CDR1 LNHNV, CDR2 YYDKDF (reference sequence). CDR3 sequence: CATSRDRGISQPQHF. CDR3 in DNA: TGTGCCACCAGCAGGGACAGGGGTATATCTCAGCCCCAGCATTTT.

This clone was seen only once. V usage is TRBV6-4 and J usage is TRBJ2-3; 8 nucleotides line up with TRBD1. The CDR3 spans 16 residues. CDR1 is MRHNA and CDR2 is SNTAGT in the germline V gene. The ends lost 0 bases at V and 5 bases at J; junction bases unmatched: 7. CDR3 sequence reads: CASSDSKQGARDTQYF. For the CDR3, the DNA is TGTGCCAGCAGTGACTCGAAGCAGGGGGCGCGAGATACGCAGTATTTT.

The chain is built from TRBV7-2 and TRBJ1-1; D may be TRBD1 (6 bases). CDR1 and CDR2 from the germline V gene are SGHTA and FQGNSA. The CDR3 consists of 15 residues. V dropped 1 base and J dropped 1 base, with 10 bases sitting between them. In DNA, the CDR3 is TGTGCCAGCAGCTTAGTAGGGGGTTCGAACACTGAAGCTTTCTTT. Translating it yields CASSLVGGSNTEAFF.

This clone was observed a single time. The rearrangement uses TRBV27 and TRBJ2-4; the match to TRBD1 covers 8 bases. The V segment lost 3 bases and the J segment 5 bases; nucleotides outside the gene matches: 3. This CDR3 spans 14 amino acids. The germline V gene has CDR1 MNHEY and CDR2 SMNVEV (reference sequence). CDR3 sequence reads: CASSFGQGENIQYF. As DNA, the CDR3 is TGTGCCAGCAGTTTCGGACAGGGAGAAAACATTCAGTACTTC.

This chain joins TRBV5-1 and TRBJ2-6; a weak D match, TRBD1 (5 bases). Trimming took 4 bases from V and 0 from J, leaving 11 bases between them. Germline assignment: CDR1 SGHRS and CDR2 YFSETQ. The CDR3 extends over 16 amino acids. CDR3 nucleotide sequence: TGCGCCAGCAGCCCCCAGGGCCCCTCTGGGGCCAACGTCCTGACTTTC. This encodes CASSPQGPSGANVLTF.

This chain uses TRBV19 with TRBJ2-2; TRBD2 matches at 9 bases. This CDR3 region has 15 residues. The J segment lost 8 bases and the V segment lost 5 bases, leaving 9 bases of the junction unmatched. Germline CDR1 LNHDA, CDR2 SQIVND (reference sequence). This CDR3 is CASSEAGGPVGELFF. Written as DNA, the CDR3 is TGTGCCAGTAGTGAGGCGGGAGGGCCTGTGGGGGAGCTGTTTTTT.

The DNA of the CDR3 is TGTGCCAGCTCACCTGAGGGCGACTATGGCTACACCTTC. It codes for CASSPEGDYGYTF. The chain uses TRBV18 and TRBJ1-2; D is unresolved. This CDR3 has 13 residues. Germline V lookup: CDR1 KGHSH, CDR2 LQKENI. V was clipped by 3 bases and J by 3 bases, with 8 bases between them.

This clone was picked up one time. The CDR3 nucleotides are TGCAGCGTTGGCGGGAGGACGGGTGGGGAGCTGTTTTTT. Amino acids: CSVGGRTGGELFF. This chain uses TRBV29-1 with TRBJ2-2, with TRBD2 identical over 8 bases. CDR3 length: 13 amino acids. CDR1 SQVTM and CDR2 ANQGSEA come from the germline V gene. V shed 4 bases, J shed 8 bases, and the junction held 6 bases outside the gene matches.

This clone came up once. The CDR3 region is CASSPFSGFGYEQYF. CDR3 bases: TGTGCCAGCTCACCTTTTAGCGGGTTTGGCTACGAGCAGTACTTC. The rearrangement joins TRBV18 to TRBJ2-7; 7 positions agree with TRBD2. The ends lost 3 bases at V and 3 bases at J; junction bases unmatched: 8. CDR1 is KGHSH, CDR2 LQKENI, per germline. The length of the CDR3 is 15 residues.

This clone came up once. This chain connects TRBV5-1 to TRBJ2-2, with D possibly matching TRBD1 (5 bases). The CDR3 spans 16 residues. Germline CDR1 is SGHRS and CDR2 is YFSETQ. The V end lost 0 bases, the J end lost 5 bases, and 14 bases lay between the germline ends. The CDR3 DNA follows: TGCGCCAGCAGCTTGGCCGCTAGGGGATATACCGGGGAGCTGTTTTTT. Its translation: CASSLAARGYTGELFF. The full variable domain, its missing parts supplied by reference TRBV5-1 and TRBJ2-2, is KAGVTQTPRYLIKTRGQQVTLSCSPISGHRSVSWYQQTPGQGLQFLFEYFSETQRNKGNFPGRFSGRQFSNSRSEMNVSTLELGDSALYLCASSLAARGYTGELFFGEGSRLTVL.

CDR3 residues: CASTHRGSRNTGELFF. The CDR3 DNA is TGTGCCAGCACGCATAGGGGTAGCAGAAACACCGGGGAGCTGTTTTTT. V and J are TRBV7-8 and TRBJ2-2; weak D call: TRBD1 (5 bases). Germline V gene sequence: CDR1 SGHVS, CDR2 FQNEAQ. Trimming stripped 7 bases from V and 2 bases from J, with 17 bases between. The CDR3 contains 16 residues.

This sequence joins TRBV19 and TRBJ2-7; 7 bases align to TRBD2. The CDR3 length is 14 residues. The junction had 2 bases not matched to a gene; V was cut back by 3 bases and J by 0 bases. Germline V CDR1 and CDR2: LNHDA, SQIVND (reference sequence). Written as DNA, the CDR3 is TGTGCCAGTAGTATTGGGAGGGCCTCCTACGAGCAGTACTTC. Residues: CASSIGRASYEQYF.

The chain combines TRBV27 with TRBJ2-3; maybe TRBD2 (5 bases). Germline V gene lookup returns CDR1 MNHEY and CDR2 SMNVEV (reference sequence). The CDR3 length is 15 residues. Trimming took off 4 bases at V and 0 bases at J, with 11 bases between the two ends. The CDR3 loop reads CASSSGFASTDTQYF. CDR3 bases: TGTGCCAGCAGTTCGGGGTTTGCTAGCACAGATACGCAGTATTTT.

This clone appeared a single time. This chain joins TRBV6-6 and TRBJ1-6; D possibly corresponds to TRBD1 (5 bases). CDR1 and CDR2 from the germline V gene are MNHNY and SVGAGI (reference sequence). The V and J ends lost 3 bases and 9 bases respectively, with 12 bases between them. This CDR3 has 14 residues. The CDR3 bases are TGTGCCAGCAGTTATTCCCCGGGGGGTTCACCCCTCCACTTT. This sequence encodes CASSYSPGGSPLHF.

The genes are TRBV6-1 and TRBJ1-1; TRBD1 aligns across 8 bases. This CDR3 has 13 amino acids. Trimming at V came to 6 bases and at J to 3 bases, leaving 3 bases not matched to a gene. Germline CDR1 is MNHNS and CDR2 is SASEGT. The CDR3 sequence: CASRPDRDTEAFF. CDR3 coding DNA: TGTGCCAGCAGGCCGGACAGGGACACTGAAGCTTTCTTT.

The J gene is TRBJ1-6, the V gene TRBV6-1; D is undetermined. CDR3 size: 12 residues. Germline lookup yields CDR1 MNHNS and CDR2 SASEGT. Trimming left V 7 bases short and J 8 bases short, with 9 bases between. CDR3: CASTRRDSPLHF. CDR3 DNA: TGTGCCAGCACCAGGAGGGATTCACCCCTCCACTTT.